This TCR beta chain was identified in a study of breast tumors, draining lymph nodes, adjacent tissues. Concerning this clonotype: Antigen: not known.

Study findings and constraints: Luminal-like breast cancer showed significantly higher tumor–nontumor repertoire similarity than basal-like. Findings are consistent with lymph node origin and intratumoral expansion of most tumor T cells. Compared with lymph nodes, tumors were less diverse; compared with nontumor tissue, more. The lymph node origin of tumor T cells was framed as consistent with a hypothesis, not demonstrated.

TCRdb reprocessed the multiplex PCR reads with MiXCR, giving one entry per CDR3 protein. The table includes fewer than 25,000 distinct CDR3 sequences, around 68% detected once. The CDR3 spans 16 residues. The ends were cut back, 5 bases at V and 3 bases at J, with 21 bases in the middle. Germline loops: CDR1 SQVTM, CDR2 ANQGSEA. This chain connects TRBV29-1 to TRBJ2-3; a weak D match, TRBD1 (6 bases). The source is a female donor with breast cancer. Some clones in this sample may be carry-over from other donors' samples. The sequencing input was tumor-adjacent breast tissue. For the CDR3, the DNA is TGCAGCGTTAACCCTACAGGGTTGGGTTTTACAGATACGCAGTATTTT. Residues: CSVNPTGLGFTDTQYF.